This TCR beta chain was observed in a study of T cells in Graves' hyperthyroidism and ophthalmopathy. This clonotype was picked up many times. Amplification of TCR beta CDR3 regions used RNA as the template. HTBI primers were employed in a first-round RT-PCR of the TCR CDR3. TCRdb analysed the multiplex PCR reads with MiXCR anew, one entry per CDR3 protein. The sample records 150,000 or so distinct CDR3 sequences, roughly a fifth being singletons. The diagnoses drew upon clinical symptoms, serum thyroxine and TRAb, thyroid ultrasound and orbital computed tomography. This sample holds PBMCs from approximately 10 ml fresh peripheral blood. V gave up 4 bases and J gave up 6 bases, with 18 bases separating them. The CDR3 runs 15 residues. Germline loops: CDR1 SGHRS, CDR2 YFSETQ.

V is TRBV5-1 and J is TRBJ2-3; possibly TRBD2 for D (6 bases). The clonotype was recovered from a woman aged 50 to 60 with Graves' hyperthyroidism that later progressed to Graves' ophthalmopathy. Source material: blood. The CDR3 here is CASSPLRKGGDTQYF. CDR3 coding DNA: TGCGCCAGCAGCCCCCTACGAAAAGGAGGGGATACGCAGTATTTT.